Following are 32 T cell receptor beta chains from one sample sequenced in a study of T-cell memory formation after mild COVID-19. TCRdb called the 5' RACE reads again in MiXCR, with one record for every CDR3 protein. The table includes under 450,000 distinct CDR3 sequences, roughly 19% detected once. The sequenced sample consisted of PBMCs or a T cell subset sorted from them (not recorded which). The receptors stem from a man aged 18-30 years who had mild COVID-19 (a few samples of this study predate the infection). Cell type and time point are not known.

This clonotype has only a few counts. The V and J genes are TRBV19 and TRBJ2-7, with 7 bases aligning to TRBD1. The V gene end was trimmed by 7 bases and the J gene end by 6 bases; junction bases not matched to a gene: 9. In germline, CDR1 is LNHDA, CDR2 SQIVND (reference sequence). The length of the CDR3 is 13 residues. CDR3 loop: CASTRQGLSEQYF. The CDR3 DNA sequence: TGTGCCAGTACAAGACAGGGTCTAAGCGAGCAGTACTTC.

This clonotype has more than one count but fewer than ten. V is TRBV7-6 and J is TRBJ2-3; the match to TRBD1 covers 10 bases. Trimming took 4 bases from V and 1 from J; bases not matched to a gene: 5. The CDR3 consists of 16 residues. Germline CDR1 and CDR2: SGHVS and FNYEAQ. The CDR3 bases are TGTGCCAGCAGCTCAGGGACAGGGGTTCGCACAGATACGCAGTATTTT. This translates into CASSSGTGVRTDTQYF.

This clonotype was found once. The V call is TRBV5-1, the J call TRBJ2-1, with D possibly being TRBD1 (6 bases). Between the trimmed V and J ends, which lost 2 bases and 9 bases, there was a span of 18 bases. CDR3 length equals 15 residues. The germline gives CDR1 SGHRS, CDR2 YFSETQ. The chain's CDR3 is CASSFDWQGRGEQFF. The DNA for the CDR3 is TGCGCCAGCAGCTTTGATTGGCAGGGGCGCGGTGAGCAGTTCTTC. Together with reference TRBV5-1 and TRBJ2-1, the CDR3 gives the full variable domain: KAGVTQTPRYLIKTRGQQVTLSCSPISGHRSVSWYQQTPGQGLQFLFEYFSETQRNKGNFPGRFSGRQFSNSRSEMNVSTLELGDSALYLCASSFDWQGRGEQFFGPGTRLTVL.

In this sample, this clonotype turned up many times. The rearrangement uses TRBV20-1 and TRBJ1-2; perhaps TRBD1 as D (6 bases). The CDR3 loop spans 14 amino acids. V shed 5 bases and J shed 5 bases, with 18 bases lying between them. The germline CDR1 and CDR2 sequences are DFQATT and SNEGSKA (reference sequence). CDR3 coding DNA: TGCAGTGCTCCCCCAGGGGCCGGTCCATATGGCTACACCTTC. Protein sequence: CSAPPGAGPYGYTF.

Many counts were recorded for this clonotype. This chain uses TRBV7-3 with TRBJ2-2, with 10 bases fitting TRBD1. The CDR3 extends over 16 amino acids. From germline, CDR1 is SGHTA and CDR2 FQGTGA. The trim removed 4 bases at V and 5 bases at J, leaving 7 bases unmatched. CDR3 amino acids: CASSSWTGGGTGELFF. The CDR3 nucleotides read TGTGCCAGCAGCTCCTGGACAGGGGGAGGTACCGGGGAGCTGTTTTTT.

The chain uses TRBV29-1 and TRBJ2-7; D unclear. V was shortened by 0 bases and J by 6 bases, with 6 bases between the two germline ends. Germline values: CDR1 SQVTM, CDR2 ANQGSEA. This CDR3 comprises 11 residues. In DNA form, the CDR3 reads TGCAGCGTTGAAGATATGGCCGAGCAGTACTTC. Its translation: CSVEDMAEQYF.

This clonotype was detected only a few times. The chain is built from TRBV7-9 and TRBJ2-7, with 8 bases identical to TRBD2. The CDR3 covers 17 residues. Per germline, CDR1 SEHNR and CDR2 FQNEAQ (reference sequence). The V segment lost 5 bases and the J segment 2 bases; nucleotides outside the gene matches: 14. The CDR3 nucleotides are TGTGCCAGCAGCCTGACCGGCTTCACGGGGGGGGCCTACGAGCAGTACTTC. Its translation: CASSLTGFTGGAYEQYF.

This clonotype has ten or more counts. This rearrangement joins TRBV7-9 to TRBJ2-7; TRBD1 matches 7 bases. The CDR3 contains 12 residues. The junction had 1 base not matched to a gene; V was cut back by 5 bases and J by 3 bases. Germline CDR1 reads SEHNR; CDR2 reads FQNEAQ (reference sequence). The CDR3 DNA reads as TGTGCCAGCAGCCCAGGGGGCTACGAGCAGTACGTC. It yields the protein CASSPGGYEQYV.

This clonotype was seen a handful of times. The V call is TRBV7-8, the J call TRBJ2-2; TRBD2 matches at 9 bases. This CDR3 region has 16 residues. Germline CDR1 is SGHVS and CDR2 is FQNEAQ. V gave up 3 bases and J gave up 4 bases; unmatched junction bases: 6. The CDR3 is CASSFVAGGPTGELFF. In nucleotides, the CDR3 is TGTGCCAGCAGCTTTGTGGCGGGGGGGCCCACCGGGGAGCTGTTTTTT.

This clonotype was observed a few times. The V call is TRBV5-5, the J call TRBJ1-2; D is uncertain. V dropped 0 bases and J dropped 0 bases, with 9 bases sitting between them. The V gene's germline CDR1 is SGHKS and CDR2 YYEKEE (reference sequence). The CDR3 is 15 amino acids. CDR3 DNA: TGTGCCAGCAGCTTGGCGGTCAGCCCTAACTATGGCTACACCTTC. It codes for CASSLAVSPNYGYTF.

V gene TRBV4-1 combines with J gene TRBJ2-5; a weak D match, TRBD2 (5 bases). The germline gives CDR1 MGHRA, CDR2 YSYEKL. The CDR3 covers 14 residues. With 3 bases removed from V and 5 bases from J, the gap between germline ends came to 13 bases. CDR3 sequence reads: CASSQFTRRETQYF. CDR3 nucleotide sequence: TGCGCCAGCAGCCAGTTCACTAGAAGGGAGACCCAGTACTTC.

The chain recombines TRBV18 with TRBJ1-2; D is unresolved. The germline V gene encodes CDR1 KGHSH and CDR2 LQKENI. The CDR3 length is 15 residues. V was trimmed by 4 bases and J by 0 bases, leaving 12 bases between them. The CDR3 region is CASSLKTVTNYGYTF. Written as DNA, the CDR3 is TGTGCCAGCTCACTAAAGACGGTTACTAACTATGGCTACACCTTC.

V and J are TRBV20-1 and TRBJ2-1; D not resolved. The V gene lost 6 bases and the J gene lost 5 bases, with 14 bases spanning the gap. The V gene's germline CDR1 is DFQATT and CDR2 SNEGSKA (reference sequence). This CDR3 region has 13 residues. CDR3 protein: CSARSQRNNEQFF. The CDR3 nucleotides are TGCAGTGCCCGCTCCCAGAGAAACAATGAGCAGTTCTTC.

The chain recombines TRBV5-1 with TRBJ2-3; D gene uncertain. This CDR3 contains 13 residues. CDR1 is SGHRS and CDR2 is YFSETQ in the germline V gene. The V end was cut by 2 bases, the J end by 4 bases, with 8 bases between. In DNA, the CDR3 is TGCGCCAGCAGCTTCGGACCGGCAGATACGCAGTATTTT. This sequence encodes CASSFGPADTQYF.

In this sample, this clonotype turned up a few times. The gene calls are TRBV2 and TRBJ2-2; TRBD1 is a possible D gene (6 bases). Germline-derived CDR1 and CDR2 are SNHLY and FYNNEI. The CDR3 has 17 residues. Trimming pared 2 bases from V and 1 base from J, leaving 14 bases between. The CDR3 here is CASSESLPGQNTGELFF. CDR3 nucleotide sequence: TGTGCCAGCAGTGAATCATTACCGGGACAGAACACCGGGGAGCTGTTTTTT.

This clonotype was recorded a few times. The rearrangement links TRBV4-3 to TRBJ2-1; possible D gene TRBD2, 6 bases. Trimming pared 2 bases from V and 7 bases from J, leaving 15 bases between. The CDR3 length is 15 residues. Germline V lookup: CDR1 LGHNA, CDR2 YSLEER. The CDR3 loop reads CASSQNRGTGNEQFF. CDR3 sequence (DNA): TGCGCCAGCAGCCAAAATCGGGGGACCGGGAATGAGCAGTTCTTC.

Only a few counts were recorded for this clonotype. The rearrangement joins TRBV7-6 to TRBJ1-1; possible D gene TRBD1, 5 bases. Germline CDR1 and CDR2: SGHVS and FNYEAQ. The V gene lost 0 bases and the J gene lost 10 bases, with 15 bases spanning the gap. CDR3 length: 14 residues. This CDR3 reads CASSLAGDGGAAFF. The CDR3 region has the DNA TGTGCCAGCAGCTTAGCGGGGGATGGAGGGGCAGCTTTCTTT. Complete variable domain (other parts from reference TRBV7-6 and TRBJ1-1): GAGVSQSPRYKVTKRGQDVALRCDPISGHVSLYWYRQALGQGPEFLTYFNYEAQQDKSGLPNDRFSAERPEGSISTLTIQRTEQRDSAMYRCASSLAGDGGAAFFGQGTRLTVV.

At least ten counts were recorded for this clonotype. The chain carries TRBV7-3 and TRBJ2-1; D is possibly TRBD2 (6 bases). This CDR3 spans 16 amino acids. The V and J ends lost 5 bases and 3 bases respectively, with 17 bases between them. Germline V gene sequence: CDR1 SGHTA, CDR2 FQGTGA. The CDR3 sequence is CASSPNPGLHYNEQFF. The DNA for the CDR3 is TGTGCCAGCAGCCCTAATCCCGGACTACACTACAATGAGCAGTTCTTC.

The table lists this clonotype with many counts. The chain is built from TRBV7-9 and TRBJ2-1; no definite D call. Trimming removed 1 base at V and 0 bases at J, with 1 base between. Germline V lookup: CDR1 SEHNR, CDR2 FQNEAQ (reference sequence). CDR3 length: 13 residues. CDR3 DNA sequence: TGTGCCAGCAGCTTAGGCTCCTACAATGAGCAGTTCTTC. Protein sequence: CASSLGSYNEQFF. The whole variable domain, filled in from reference TRBV7-9 and TRBJ2-1, reads DTGVSQNPRHKITKRGQNVTFRCDPISEHNRLYWYRQTLGQGPEFLTYFQNEAQLEKSRLLSDRFSAERPKGSFSTLEIQRTEQGDSAMYLCASSLGSYNEQFFGPGTRLTVL.

Ten or more counts support this clonotype. The junction does not match germline at one end; this may be a read error. The chain combines TRBV5-1 with TRBJ2-1, with D uncertain. The germline V gene has CDR1 SGHRS and CDR2 YFSETQ. This CDR3 is 12 amino acids long. The CDR3 sequence is CASSWGYNEQFF. CDR3 in DNA: TGTGCCAGCAGTTGGGGCTACAATGAGCAGTTCTTC.

The J gene is TRBJ2-1, the V gene TRBV7-9; D perhaps matches TRBD2 (6 bases). CDR3 length: 14 residues. The V end was cut by 3 bases, the J end by 5 bases, with 11 bases between. Germline lookup yields CDR1 SEHNR and CDR2 FQNEAQ (reference sequence). The CDR3 spells CASSLGGINNEQFF. In DNA, the CDR3 is TGTGCCAGCAGCTTGGGGGGAATTAACAATGAGCAGTTCTTC.

There are many counts of this clonotype. This chain joins TRBV2 and TRBJ2-6; D remains ambiguous. This CDR3 has 14 residues. Germline V gene data show CDR1 as SNHLY and CDR2 as FYNNEI. Trimming removed 8 bases from V and 0 bases from J, with 8 bases in between. In nucleotides, the CDR3 is TGTGCCAGCCGACGGAGCTCTGGGGCCAACGTCCTGACTTTC. Its translation is CASRRSSGANVLTF.

J is TRBJ2-3 and V is TRBV29-1, with 8 positions matching TRBD1. There are 15 residues in the CDR3. The trim removed 6 bases at V and 3 bases at J, leaving 11 bases unmatched. From germline, CDR1 is SQVTM and CDR2 ANQGSEA. The CDR3: CSVTGTGGATDTQYF. CDR3 DNA sequence: TGCAGCGTGACCGGGACAGGTGGTGCAACAGATACGCAGTATTTT.

The chain has TRBV20-1 and TRBJ1-2; tentatively, D is TRBD1 (5 bases). Germline V lookup: CDR1 DFQATT, CDR2 SNEGSKA (reference sequence). Trimming cost V 2 bases and J 8 bases, with 15 bases left between them. The CDR3 has 13 amino acids. The CDR3 nucleotides read TGCAGTGCTAGACTGGTGGGGGGTCAGGGCTACACCTTC. It translates to CSARLVGGQGYTF.

This rearrangement joins TRBV4-1 to TRBJ1-1; D gene uncertain. Germline V gene lookup returns CDR1 MGHRA and CDR2 YSYEKL. The V gene lost 0 bases and the J gene lost 0 bases, with 11 bases spanning the gap. The CDR3 spans 16 residues. The CDR3 nucleotides read TGCGCCAGCAGCCAAGAAAGGGCGGCCATGAACACTGAAGCTTTCTTT. Protein product: CASSQERAAMNTEAFF.

This clonotype was observed many times. The chain's CDR3 is CASSPGDRRSLYSNQPQHF. In DNA, the CDR3 is TGTGCCAGCAGCCCGGGGGACAGGAGATCACTTTATAGCAATCAGCCCCAGCATTTT. The rearrangement links TRBV28 to TRBJ1-5; 8 bases agree with TRBD1. Trimming removed 6 bases from V and 0 bases from J; junction bases left unmatched: 16. The germline V gene encodes CDR1 MDHEN and CDR2 SYDVKM. The CDR3 sequence is 19 residues long.

This clonotype was picked up a small number of times. The chain is built from TRBV7-2 and TRBJ2-7, with D perhaps matching TRBD2 (7 bases). With 3 bases removed from V and 7 bases from J, the gap between germline ends came to 19 bases. The CDR3 contains 15 residues. From germline, CDR1 is SGHTA and CDR2 FQGNSA. The CDR3 bases are TGTGCCAGCAGCTTGCGGGCGGGGGCCGGGGGTGAGCAGTACTTC. This encodes CASSLRAGAGGEQYF.

The CDR3 coding sequence is TGTGCCGGGTCCGACGGTATGAACACTGAAGCTTTCTTT. It codes for CAGSDGMNTEAFF. The rearrangement joins TRBV7-9 to TRBJ1-1; D gene uncertain. Trimming took 11 bases from V and 0 from J, leaving 13 bases between them. Looked up from germline, CDR1 is SEHNR and CDR2 is FQNEAQ (reference sequence). The CDR3 is 13 residues long.

This clonotype was counted only a few times. The chain couples TRBV6-2 or TRBV6-3 to TRBJ2-3; maybe TRBD2 (7 bases). The CDR3 spans 12 residues. Germline loops: CDR1 MNHEY, CDR2 SVGEGT. The V end lost 7 bases, the J end lost 6 bases, and 11 bases lay between the germline ends. In nucleotides, the CDR3 is TGTGCCAGCAAGGGGGAGGGGGATACGCAGTATTTT. The encoded protein is CASKGEGDTQYF.

This clonotype was seen more than once but under ten times. The V call is TRBV6-2 or TRBV6-3, the J call TRBJ1-1, with 7 bases aligning to TRBD1. Germline-derived CDR1 and CDR2 are MNHEY and SVGEGT. V shed 7 bases and J 11 bases; nucleotides not matched to a gene: 16. The length of the CDR3 is 14 residues. In nucleotides, the CDR3 is TGTGCCAGCACCAACCGGACAGGCCCGGCAGGCGCTTTCTTT. Translation: CASTNRTGPAGAFF.

The chain employs TRBV6-4 and TRBJ2-2; TRBD1 or TRBD2 may be the D gene (5 bases each). Trimming stripped 0 bases from V and 6 bases from J, with 17 bases between. Germline CDR1 is MRHNA and CDR2 is SNTAGT. The CDR3 length is 17 residues. CDR3 protein: CASSDSRGSGIPGELFF. Written as DNA, the CDR3 is TGTGCCAGCAGTGACTCGAGGGGATCGGGGATCCCCGGGGAGCTGTTTTTT.

The J gene is TRBJ2-1, the V gene TRBV7-2, with TRBD2 as a possible D gene (6 bases). The germline V gene has CDR1 SGHTA and CDR2 FQGNSA. V lost 4 bases to trimming and J lost 9 bases, with 16 bases between them. The CDR3 spans 14 residues. CDR3 nucleotides: TGTGCCAGCAGCTCCATGTCGGGAGCTGCTGAGCAGTTCTTC. This sequence encodes CASSSMSGAAEQFF.